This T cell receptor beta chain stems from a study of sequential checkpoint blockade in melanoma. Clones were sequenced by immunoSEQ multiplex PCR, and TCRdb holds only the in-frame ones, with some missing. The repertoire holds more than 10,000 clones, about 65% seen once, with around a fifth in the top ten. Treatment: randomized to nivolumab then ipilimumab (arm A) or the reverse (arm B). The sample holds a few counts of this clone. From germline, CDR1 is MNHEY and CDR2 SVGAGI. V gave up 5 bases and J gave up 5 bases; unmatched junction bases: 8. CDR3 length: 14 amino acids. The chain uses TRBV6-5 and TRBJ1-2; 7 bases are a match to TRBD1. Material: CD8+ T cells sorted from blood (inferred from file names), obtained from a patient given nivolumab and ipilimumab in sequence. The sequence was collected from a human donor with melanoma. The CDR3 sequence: CASSHRGHLYGYTF. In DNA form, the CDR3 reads TGTGCCAGCAGTCACAGGGGACATCTATATGGCTACACCTTC.